This T cell receptor (beta chain) was sequenced for a study of human T cells and chemical hapten exposure. Study summary: The study patch tested 0.01% DPC on the upper back and read results at 6 days. Small pooled library volume differences mainly caused per-sample TCR yield variation. Overall study results and limits: Higher patch test scores went with higher counts of PT1 expanded TCRs. High-frequency TCRs, those above 1 in 1000, stayed the same after DPC sensitization.

Sample time point: patch test 3, about 24 weeks after DPC sensitization. Sample treatment: therapeutic diphenylcyclopropenone sensitization with weekly scalp DPC. TCRdb analysed the RACE reads with MiXCR anew, one entry per CDR3 protein. This table holds about 82,000 distinct CDR3 sequences, approximately 12% found once. Turning to this clonotype: The antigen remains unidentified.

Germline CDR1 is SEHNR and CDR2 is FQNEAQ (reference sequence). V was trimmed by 4 bases and J by 1 base, leaving 7 bases between them. The CDR3 has 13 amino acids. This sequence was found in a woman aged 50 to 65 with alopecia areata. Some clones in this sample may be carry-over from other donors' samples. V gene TRBV7-9 combines with J gene TRBJ1-1, with unresolved D. Sequencing used whole blood, obtained in connection with sensitization to the hapten diphenylcyclopropenone (DPC). The CDR3 is CASSSKPNTEAFF. In DNA, the CDR3 is TGTGCCAGCAGCTCTAAGCCGAACACTGAAGCTTTCTTT.